Each of the 14 T cell receptor beta chains below was sequenced from the same sample in a study of cytomegalovirus exposure and HLA in healthy donors. The study ran its PCR with 60 Vbeta and 13 Jbeta primers. The assay was immunoSEQ multiplex PCR, and TCRdb's table has in-frame clones only and misses some. Among approximately 170,000 clones, roughly three quarters were seen once, and the ten largest hold 4% to 5%. Sequencing was carried out using PBMCs. The receptor set was obtained from a young man in good health and CMV-seropositive.

The table lists this clone with a few counts. The chain carries TRBV11-2 and TRBJ1-1; D unclear. The CDR3 loop spans 13 amino acids. The germline V and J ends were trimmed by 7 bases and 1 base, with 10 bases remaining between them. Germline lookup yields CDR1 SGHAT and CDR2 FQNNGV. CDR3 bases: TGTGCCAGCATACTTCCAGGGAACACTGAAGCTTTCTTT. Its protein product is CASILPGNTEAFF.

V gene TRBV19 combines with J gene TRBJ1-1; TRBD1 is a possible D gene (6 bases). With 6 bases removed from V and 1 base from J, the gap between germline ends came to 9 bases. The CDR3 is 13 amino acids. CDR1 and CDR2 (germline): LNHDA, SQIVND (reference sequence). The CDR3 here is CASRQGPNTEAFF. Here the CDR3 DNA reads TGTGCCAGTAGACAGGGCCCGAACACTGAAGCTTTCTTT.

This clone was counted between two and nine times. The V call is TRBV2, the J call TRBJ1-5; D is ambiguous. Germline V gene lookup returns CDR1 SNHLY and CDR2 FYNNEI. V was shortened by 9 bases and J by 5 bases, with 14 bases between the two germline ends. The length of the CDR3 is 13 residues. The CDR3 region has the DNA TGTGCCAGTCGGGCGTCCGGGGATCAGCCCCAGCATTTT. Its protein product is CASRASGDQPQHF.

This clone was detected once. The chain recombines TRBV2 with TRBJ2-7, with 11 bases fitting TRBD2. This CDR3 is built from 15 residues. With 2 bases clipped from V and 5 bases from J, the junction kept 5 bases outside the gene matches. The V gene's germline CDR1 is SNHLY and CDR2 FYNNEI. The CDR3 reads CASSELAGGGNEQYV. CDR3 nucleotide sequence: TGTGCCAGCAGTGAACTAGCGGGAGGTGGTAACGAGCAGTACGTC.

The chain couples TRBV7-3 to TRBJ2-3; a weak D match, TRBD1 (6 bases). Trimming left V 1 base short and J 5 bases short, with 10 bases between. Germline CDR1 reads SGHTA; CDR2 reads FQGTGA. CDR3 length: 14 residues. CDR3: CASSLNRVQDTQYF. Written as DNA, the CDR3 is TGTGCCAGCAGCTTAAACAGGGTGCAAGATACGCAGTATTTT.

This clone showed up just a few times. This chain joins TRBV30 and TRBJ2-3, with TRBD1 matching over 8 bases. The V gene end was trimmed by 3 bases and the J gene end by 9 bases; junction bases not matched to a gene: 5. Germline CDR1 and CDR2: GTSNPN and SVGIG (reference sequence). CDR3 length: 12 residues. The CDR3 here is CAWRANRGTQYF. The CDR3 bases are TGTGCCTGGAGGGCCAACAGGGGGACGCAGTATTTT.

CDR3 nucleotides: TGTGCCAGCAGCCCCTGGACAGGGGCCGGGGAGCTGTTTTTT. Amino acid sequence: CASSPWTGAGELFF. The genes are TRBV7-2 and TRBJ2-2; 9 positions agree with TRBD1. The germline V gene has CDR1 SGHTA and CDR2 FQGNSA. The CDR3 length is 14 residues. V shed 5 bases and J 6 bases; nucleotides not matched to a gene: 4.

CDR3 bases: TGCAGCGTGGCGAGACAGATGAACACTGAAGCTTTCTTT. This translates into CSVARQMNTEAFF. This chain links TRBV29-1 with TRBJ1-1; D is perhaps TRBD1 (5 bases). V lost 6 bases and J 0 bases, leaving 11 bases between the germline ends. CDR1 and CDR2 from the germline V gene are SQVTM and ANQGSEA. This CDR3 region has 13 residues.

The chain recombines TRBV4-1 with TRBJ1-4; possibly TRBD1 for D (5 bases). The germline gives CDR1 MGHRA, CDR2 YSYEKL. The CDR3 contains 14 residues. Trimming shortened V by 6 bases and J by 3 bases, and 11 bases separated the two germline ends. CDR3 nucleotide sequence: TGCGCCAGCAGATCCTGGGGGGCTAATGAAAAACTGTTTTTT. Amino acids: CASRSWGANEKLFF.

The chain employs TRBV5-1 and TRBJ1-3, with D unresolved. The V end lost 0 bases, the J end lost 0 bases, and 7 bases lay between the germline ends. The CDR3 consists of 15 residues. CDR1 is SGHRS, CDR2 YFSETQ, per germline. CDR3 loop: CASSLGTVSGNTIYF. For the CDR3, the DNA is TGCGCCAGCAGCTTGGGAACAGTCTCTGGAAACACCATATATTTT.

V is TRBV30 and J is TRBJ2-2; a weak D match, TRBD2 (6 bases). V shed 8 bases and J shed 8 bases, with 15 bases lying between them. The length of the CDR3 is 12 residues. Germline V gives CDR1 GTSNPN, CDR2 SVGIG (reference sequence). CDR3 residues: CARDGGVGELFF. For the CDR3, the DNA is TGTGCCCGGGACGGGGGAGTGGGGGAGCTGTTTTTT.

The chain recombines TRBV27 with TRBJ2-7; 9 positions match TRBD1. This CDR3 spans 16 amino acids. Looked up from germline, CDR1 is MNHEY and CDR2 is SMNVEV (reference sequence). Trimming cost V 6 bases and J 2 bases; bases outside gene matches: 11. The CDR3 region is CASSRNPGQGPYEQYV. The CDR3 nucleotides read TGTGCCAGCAGCCGTAACCCGGGACAGGGCCCCTACGAGCAGTACGTC.

The gene calls are TRBV7-9 and TRBJ1-1, with a tentative D call TRBD1 (6 bases). Germline V lookup: CDR1 SEHNR, CDR2 FQNEAQ (reference sequence). This CDR3 has 12 residues. The V end was cut by 6 bases, the J end by 5 bases, with 10 bases between. This CDR3 reads CASRPQGTEAFF. The CDR3 coding sequence is TGTGCCAGCAGACCGCAGGGGACTGAAGCTTTCTTT.

J is TRBJ2-2 and V is TRBV7-9, with 8 bases identical to TRBD1. From germline, CDR1 is SEHNR and CDR2 FQNEAQ (reference sequence). This CDR3 comprises 17 residues. Unmatched junction bases numbered 10, after V lost 6 bases and J lost 1 base. CDR3 sequence (DNA): TGTGCCAGCAGGCGGGGCACAACAGGGGGGAACACCGGGGAGCTGTTTTTT. Translation: CASRRGTTGGNTGELFF.